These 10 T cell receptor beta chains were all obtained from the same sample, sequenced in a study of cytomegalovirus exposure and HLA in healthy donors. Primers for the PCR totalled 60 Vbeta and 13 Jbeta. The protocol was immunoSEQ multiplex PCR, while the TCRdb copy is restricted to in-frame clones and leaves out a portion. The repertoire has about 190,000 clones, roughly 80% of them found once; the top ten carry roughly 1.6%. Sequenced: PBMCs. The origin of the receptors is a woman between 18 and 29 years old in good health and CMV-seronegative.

Written as DNA, the CDR3 is TGTGCCAGCAGCTCTCGGACTAGCGGGGACAATGAGCAGTTCTTC. Its translation: CASSSRTSGDNEQFF. V and J are TRBV11-2 and TRBJ2-1; 12 bases are shared with TRBD2. CDR1 is SGHAT and CDR2 is FQNNGV in the germline V gene. With 4 bases clipped from V and 5 bases from J, the junction kept 3 bases outside the gene matches. This CDR3 has 15 amino acids.

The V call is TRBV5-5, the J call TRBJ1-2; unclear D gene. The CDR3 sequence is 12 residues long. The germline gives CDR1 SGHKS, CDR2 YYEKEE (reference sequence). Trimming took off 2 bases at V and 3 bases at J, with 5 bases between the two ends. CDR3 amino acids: CASSFLDYGYTF. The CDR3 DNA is TGTGCCAGCAGCTTTCTAGACTATGGCTACACCTTC. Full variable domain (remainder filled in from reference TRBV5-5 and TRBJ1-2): DAGVTQSPTHLIKTRGQQVTLRCSPISGHKSVSWYQQVLGQGPQFIFQYYEKEERGRGNFPDRFSARQFPNYSSELNVNALLLGDSALYLCASSFLDYGYTFGSGTRLTVV.

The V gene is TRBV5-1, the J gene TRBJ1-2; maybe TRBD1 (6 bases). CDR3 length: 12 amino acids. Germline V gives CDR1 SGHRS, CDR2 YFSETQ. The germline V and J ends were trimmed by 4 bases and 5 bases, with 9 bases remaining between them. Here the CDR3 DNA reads TGCGCCAGCAGCCCAGGGGCGTATGGCTACACCTTC. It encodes CASSPGAYGYTF.

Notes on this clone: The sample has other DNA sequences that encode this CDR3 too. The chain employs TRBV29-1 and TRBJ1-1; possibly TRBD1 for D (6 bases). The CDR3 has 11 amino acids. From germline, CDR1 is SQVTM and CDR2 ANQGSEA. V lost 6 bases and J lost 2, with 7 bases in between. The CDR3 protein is CSVDSNTEAFF. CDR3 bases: TGCAGCGTGGACAGCAACACTGAAGCTTTCTTT.

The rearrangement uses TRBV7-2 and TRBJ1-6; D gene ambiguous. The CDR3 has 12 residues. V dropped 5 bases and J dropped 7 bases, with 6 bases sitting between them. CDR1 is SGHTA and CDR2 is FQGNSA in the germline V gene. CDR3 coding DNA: TGTGCCAGCAGCCCCCCGAATTCACCCCTCCACTTT. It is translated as CASSPPNSPLHF.

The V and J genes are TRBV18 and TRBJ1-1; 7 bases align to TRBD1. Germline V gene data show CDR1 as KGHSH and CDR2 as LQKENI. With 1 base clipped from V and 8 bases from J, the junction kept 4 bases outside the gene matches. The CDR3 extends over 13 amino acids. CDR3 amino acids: CASSPQAGGEAFF. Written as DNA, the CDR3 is TGTGCCAGCTCACCACAGGCAGGGGGGGAAGCTTTCTTT.

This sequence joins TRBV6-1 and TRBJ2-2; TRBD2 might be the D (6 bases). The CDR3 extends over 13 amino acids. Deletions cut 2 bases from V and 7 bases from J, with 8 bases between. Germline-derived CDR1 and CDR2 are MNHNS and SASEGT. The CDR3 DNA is TGTGCCAGCAGTGAATGGAGGGACGGGGAGCTGTTTTTT. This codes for CASSEWRDGELFF.

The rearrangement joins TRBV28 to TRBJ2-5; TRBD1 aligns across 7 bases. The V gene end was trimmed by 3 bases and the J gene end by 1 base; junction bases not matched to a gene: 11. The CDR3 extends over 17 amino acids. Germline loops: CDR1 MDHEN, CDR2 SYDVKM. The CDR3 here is CASSFAQDRAIQETQYF. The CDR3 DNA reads TGTGCCAGCAGTTTTGCTCAAGACAGGGCCATCCAAGAGACCCAGTACTTC.

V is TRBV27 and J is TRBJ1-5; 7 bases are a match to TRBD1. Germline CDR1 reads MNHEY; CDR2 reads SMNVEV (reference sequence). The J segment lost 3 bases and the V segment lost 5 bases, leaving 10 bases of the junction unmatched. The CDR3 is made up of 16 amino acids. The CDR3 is CASSPAEDRDNQPQHF. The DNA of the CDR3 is TGTGCCAGCAGTCCCGCCGAAGACAGGGACAATCAGCCCCAGCATTTT.

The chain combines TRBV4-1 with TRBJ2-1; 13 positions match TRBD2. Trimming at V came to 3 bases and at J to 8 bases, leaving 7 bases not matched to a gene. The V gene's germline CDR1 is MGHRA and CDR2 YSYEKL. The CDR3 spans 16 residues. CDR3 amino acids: CASSHPGTSGVYEQFF. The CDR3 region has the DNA TGCGCCAGCAGCCACCCCGGGACTAGCGGGGTGTATGAGCAGTTCTTC.